Listed below are T cell receptor beta chains from one sample, sequenced in a study of T cell responses to AZD1222 COVID-19 vaccine. Produced via immunoSEQ multiplex PCR; TCRdb's table is partial and in-frame only. In the table there are 150,000 to 200,000 clones, 85% to 90% of which are singletons. The input for sequencing was peripheral blood, taken 28 days after the second dose of the MenACWY control vaccine. The receptors originated from an adult who received the MenACWY meningococcal vaccine as a control. The CDR3 runs from the conserved cysteine through the conserved F or W. D genes are given only for firm matches. Clone size is stated in some rows and not others, as once, few, many or a class when expanded.

v_call: TRBV3-1/TRBV3-2
clone_size: -
d_call: -
j_call: TRBJ2-1
cdr3_length: 15
cdr3_nt: TGTGCCAGCAGCCCAGAGGTAGGCTCCTACAATGAGCAGTTCTTC
cdr3_aa: CASSPEVGSYNEQFF

v_call: TRBV4-3
clone_size: -
d_call: -
j_call: TRBJ1-4
cdr3_length: 14
cdr3_nt: TGCGCCAGCAGCCAATTGGGGTATGGTGAAAAACTGTTTTTT
cdr3_aa: CASSQLGYGEKLFF

v_call: TRBV5-6
clone_size: -
d_call: -
j_call: TRBJ2-7
cdr3_length: 13
cdr3_nt: TGTGCCAGCAGGGACCTCGCCTCCTACGAGCAGTACTTC
cdr3_aa: CASRDLASYEQYF

v_call: TRBV28
clone_size: -
d_call: TRBD1
j_call: TRBJ1-1
cdr3_length: 14
cdr3_nt: TGTGCCAGCAGCCTAGAGACAGGGGGCACTGAAGCTTTCTTT
cdr3_aa: CASSLETGGTEAFF

v_call: TRBV12-3/TRBV12-4
clone_size: -
d_call: -
j_call: TRBJ1-2
cdr3_length: 11
cdr3_nt: TGTGCCAGCGGGGACCGCTATGGCTACACCTTC
cdr3_aa: CASGDRYGYTF

v_call: TRBV9
clone_size: -
d_call: -
j_call: TRBJ1-4
cdr3_length: 15
cdr3_nt: TGTGCCAGCAGCCCAAGGGGGGCAACTAATGAAAAACTGTTTTTT
cdr3_aa: CASSPRGATNEKLFF

v_call: TRBV4-2
clone_size: -
d_call: -
j_call: TRBJ2-7
cdr3_length: 14
cdr3_nt: TGTGCCAGCAGCCACCGAAGAATGGGGTACGAGCAGTACTTC
cdr3_aa: CASSHRRMGYEQYF

v_call: TRBV19
clone_size: -
d_call: TRBD1
j_call: TRBJ1-1
cdr3_length: 18
cdr3_nt: TGTGCCAGTAGTACCCTCCGGGACAGGGGGCAGTTCAACACTGAAGCTTTCTTT
cdr3_aa: CASSTLRDRGQFNTEAFF

v_call: TRBV7-9
clone_size: -
d_call: -
j_call: TRBJ2-2
cdr3_length: 12
cdr3_nt: TGTGCCAGCAGCTTAGCGCCCGGGGAGCTGTTTTTT
cdr3_aa: CASSLAPGELFF

v_call: TRBV7-2
clone_size: -
d_call: -
j_call: TRBJ2-7
cdr3_length: 14
cdr3_nt: TGTGCCAGCAGCTTAGGGCTACAGGTCTACGAGCAGTACTTC
cdr3_aa: CASSLGLQVYEQYF

v_call: TRBV5-6
clone_size: -
d_call: -
j_call: TRBJ1-1
cdr3_length: 15
cdr3_nt: TGTGCCAGCAGCTTGGCCAACAGGGCGGGAACTGAAGCTTTCTTT
cdr3_aa: CASSLANRAGTEAFF

v_call: TRBV3-1/TRBV3-2
clone_size: -
d_call: -
j_call: TRBJ2-1
cdr3_length: 13
cdr3_nt: TGTGCCAGCAGCCTCCGGGGGTACAATGAGCAGTTCTTC
cdr3_aa: CASSLRGYNEQFF

v_call: TRBV28
clone_size: few
d_call: -
j_call: TRBJ2-5
cdr3_length: 18
cdr3_nt: TGTGCCAGCAGTTCCACCAAAGCCCCTGAATATCCGCAAGAGACCCAGTACTTC
cdr3_aa: CASSSTKAPEYPQETQYF

v_call: TRBV3-1/TRBV3-2
clone_size: once
d_call: TRBD2
j_call: TRBJ2-4
cdr3_length: 19
cdr3_nt: TGTGCCAGCAGCCAACATGTAGGACTAGCGAGCCTAGCCAAAAACATTCAGTACTTC
cdr3_aa: CASSQHVGLASLAKNIQYF

v_call: TRBV10-2
clone_size: -
d_call: -
j_call: TRBJ2-1
cdr3_length: 15
cdr3_nt: TGCGCCAGCAGCCTCCAGTCGCCTGGACCGAATGAGCAGTTCTTC
cdr3_aa: CASSLQSPGPNEQFF

v_call: TRBV28
clone_size: -
d_call: -
j_call: TRBJ1-1
cdr3_length: 16
cdr3_nt: TGTGCCAGCAGTTTATGGGGGCGCGGGGTGAACACTGAAGCTTTCTTT
cdr3_aa: CASSLWGRGVNTEAFF